A selection of T cell receptor beta chains follows, all from one sample in a study of type 1 regulatory T cells. TCRdb itself ran the reads through MiXCR, one entry per CDR3 protein. Counted here are tens of thousands of distinct CDR3 sequences, less than 65% occurring once; the ten biggest clones make up 1.5% to 2%. Their cognate antigens are unknown. Input material: cultured non-Tr1 T cells, either the whole culture or a sorted T cell fraction (not recorded which). Every receptor here comes from a human donor in good health. Each CDR3 is given with its conserved first and last residue.

j_call: TRBJ1-2; v_call: TRBV7-2; cdr3_aa: CASREPGPYGYTF
j_call: TRBJ1-2; v_call: TRBV20-1; cdr3_aa: CSAPDLLGYGYTF
j_call: TRBJ1-2; v_call: TRBV4-1; cdr3_aa: CASSQGPPPGGIGYTF
j_call: TRBJ2-5; v_call: TRBV5-1; cdr3_aa: CASSPSGRIQETQYF
j_call: TRBJ1-5; v_call: TRBV4-3; cdr3_aa: CASSQGAGSGNQPQHF
j_call: TRBJ2-1; v_call: TRBV20-1; cdr3_aa: CSAIQGALNPNEQFF
j_call: TRBJ1-2; v_call: TRBV5-1; cdr3_aa: CASSGDTAYGYTF
j_call: TRBJ2-2; v_call: TRBV7-9; cdr3_aa: CASSTTGLAIIGELFF
j_call: TRBJ2-7; v_call: TRBV20-1; cdr3_aa: CSASAGGREQYF
j_call: TRBJ2-1; v_call: TRBV4-1; cdr3_aa: CASSQDRESGEQFF
j_call: TRBJ2-1; v_call: TRBV7-2; cdr3_aa: CASSYAGYEQFF
j_call: TRBJ2-5; v_call: TRBV6-5; cdr3_aa: CASRQTSPVTQYF
j_call: TRBJ2-3; v_call: TRBV7-9; cdr3_aa: CARRTSGSLDTQYF
j_call: TRBJ2-7; v_call: TRBV13; cdr3_aa: CASSLGSRRDEQYF
j_call: TRBJ2-1; v_call: TRBV29-1; cdr3_aa: CSVEKGPSYNEQFF
j_call: TRBJ2-7; v_call: TRBV18; cdr3_aa: CASSPGLASSYEQYF
j_call: TRBJ2-1; v_call: TRBV28; cdr3_aa: CASGPSGSSYNEQFF
j_call: TRBJ1-6; v_call: TRBV29-1; cdr3_aa: CSVTTGSVNSPLHF
j_call: TRBJ2-5; v_call: TRBV20-1; cdr3_aa: CSAPRAGRQETQYF
j_call: TRBJ2-5; v_call: TRBV5-5; cdr3_aa: CASSLAGQGETQYF
j_call: TRBJ2-2; v_call: TRBV2; cdr3_aa: CASRTGLNTGELFF
j_call: TRBJ1-1; v_call: TRBV5-1; cdr3_aa: CASSLAQTNTEAFF
j_call: TRBJ2-2; v_call: TRBV20-1; cdr3_aa: CSARGDLTNTGELFF
j_call: TRBJ2-3; v_call: TRBV4-1; cdr3_aa: CASSQETSGRIRPDTQYF
j_call: TRBJ2-7; v_call: TRBV3-1; cdr3_aa: CASSQNLGGTGEQYF
j_call: TRBJ1-5; v_call: TRBV6-1; cdr3_aa: CAVKSGTAYSNHPQHF
j_call: TRBJ1-2; v_call: TRBV20-1; cdr3_aa: CSAGRAGRPYGYTF
j_call: TRBJ2-3; v_call: TRBV5-1; cdr3_aa: CASSFMTGGTDTQYF
j_call: TRBJ1-2; v_call: TRBV20-1; cdr3_aa: CSDPPSGYTF
j_call: TRBJ1-1; v_call: TRBV5-1; cdr3_aa: CASRGLFGLEAFF
j_call: TRBJ2-3; v_call: TRBV20-1; cdr3_aa: CSARVANTDTQYF
j_call: TRBJ1-3; v_call: TRBV5-4; cdr3_aa: CASSLGGGRSGNTIYF
j_call: TRBJ2-7; v_call: TRBV12-3/TRBV12-4; cdr3_aa: CASRDSGTAFSEQYF
j_call: TRBJ2-7; v_call: TRBV29-1; cdr3_aa: CSAGEIYEQYF
j_call: TRBJ2-5; v_call: TRBV12-5; cdr3_aa: CASGYSPGETQYF
j_call: TRBJ2-1; v_call: TRBV27; cdr3_aa: CASSLYPREPIENEQFF
j_call: TRBJ2-7; v_call: TRBV7-8; cdr3_aa: CASSLAGTGVGEQYF
j_call: TRBJ2-1; v_call: TRBV12-3/TRBV12-4; cdr3_aa: CASSPTRLAVSYNEQFF
j_call: TRBJ2-1; v_call: TRBV20-1; cdr3_aa: CSARPLQRETSYNEQFF
j_call: TRBJ2-5; v_call: TRBV5-1; cdr3_aa: CASSLALGGEETQYF
j_call: TRBJ2-7; v_call: TRBV6-2/TRBV6-3; cdr3_aa: CASKRDSINGYEQYF
j_call: TRBJ2-1; v_call: TRBV5-1; cdr3_aa: CASSFSGSAVRDNEQFF
j_call: TRBJ1-2; v_call: TRBV12-3/TRBV12-4; cdr3_aa: CASSLAAGFYGYTF
j_call: TRBJ1-3; v_call: TRBV5-1; cdr3_aa: CASRPDGNTIYF
j_call: TRBJ2-7; v_call: TRBV6-1; cdr3_aa: CATRQGGSRYEQYF
j_call: TRBJ2-3; v_call: TRBV5-6; cdr3_aa: CASSLIGTWGTDTQYF
j_call: TRBJ2-3; v_call: TRBV2; cdr3_aa: CASKLAGLGDTQYF
j_call: TRBJ2-1; v_call: TRBV3-1; cdr3_aa: CASSQDGLAVNEQFF
j_call: TRBJ1-6; v_call: TRBV28; cdr3_aa: CASSSAGRRTAYNSPLHF
j_call: TRBJ2-7; v_call: TRBV9; cdr3_aa: CASSPSAGTGEQYF
j_call: TRBJ2-5; v_call: TRBV19; cdr3_aa: CASSTVPGQGSETQYF
j_call: TRBJ2-3; v_call: TRBV9; cdr3_aa: CASSITGASDTQYF
j_call: TRBJ2-2; v_call: TRBV20-1; cdr3_aa: CSALSRSVDTGELFF
j_call: TRBJ2-7; v_call: TRBV7-9; cdr3_aa: CASSTLAGGWEQYF
j_call: TRBJ1-1; v_call: TRBV12-3/TRBV12-4; cdr3_aa: CASSLGQVEAFF
j_call: TRBJ2-1; v_call: TRBV18; cdr3_aa: CASSPSRGSVEQFF
j_call: TRBJ2-7; v_call: TRBV30; cdr3_aa: CAWTWGGTGFHEQYF
j_call: TRBJ1-1; v_call: TRBV20-1; cdr3_aa: CSAITNTEAFF
j_call: TRBJ1-6; v_call: TRBV28; cdr3_aa: CASSLQGQGNSPLHF